This T cell receptor (beta chain) was sequenced in a study of cytomegalovirus exposure and HLA in healthy donors. Turning to the study itself: Genotyping showed less than 85% of fewer than 500 donors falling in the Caucasian-associated ancestry cluster.

There are 14 residues in the CDR3. Germline V CDR1 and CDR2: SGHTA, FQGNSA. Trimming removed 7 bases from V and 1 base from J, with 13 bases in between. The PCR was carried out with 60 Vbeta primers and 13 Jbeta primers. Original processing notes: An analysis that came later counted 77 million or so unique TCR beta chains, approximately 11 million shared. This table comes from immunoSEQ multiplex PCR, and its TCRdb copy is limited to in-frame clones, with some not included. V and J calls and clone size are copied from that table; D and trimming were computed from the DNA. The table shows 150,000 or so clones, with about 75% occurring only once. Study-wide findings and caveats: The authors confirmed in vitro that a few CMV-associated chains were specific for CMV antigens.

Concerning this clone: No antigen is known for it.

The sequencing input was PBMCs. The chain links TRBV7-2 to TRBJ1-1; no reliable D call. This sequence originates from a man between 18 and 35 years old in good health and CMV-seropositive. In DNA, the CDR3 is TGTGCCAGCACCTCAGGCGGGAGGAACACTGAAGCTTTCTTT. It yields the protein CASTSGGRNTEAFF. The whole variable domain, remainder taken from reference TRBV7-2 and TRBJ1-1, is GAGVSQSPSNKVTEKGKDVELRCDPISGHTALYWYRQSLGQGLEFLIYFQGNSAPDKSGLPSDRFSAERTGGSVSTLTIQRTQQEDSAVYLCASTSGGRNTEAFFGQGTRLTVV.